The rows below give T cell receptor beta chains drawn from one sample of a study of OX40 agonist ivuxolimab in advanced cancers. Produced via immunoSEQ multiplex PCR; TCRdb's table is partial and in-frame only. In the table there are fewer than 95,000 clones, 92% of which are singletons. The starting material was CD4+ or CD8+ T cells sorted from blood, obtained in a trial of the OX40 agonist ivuxolimab. These receptors were obtained from an adult with an advanced solid tumor such as melanoma, head and neck, liver or kidney cancer. CDR3s include the opening cysteine and the closing phenylalanine or tryptophan. Fields, in order: clone size, J gene, V gene, D gene, CDR3 protein, CDR3 DNA. D genes are given only for firm matches. Rows may omit the clone size; those that give it use once, few, many or a size class.

>few|TRBJ1-1|TRBV29-1|.
CSASNTEAFF
TGCAGCGCCTCGAACACTGAAGCTTTCTTT
>.|TRBJ1-6|TRBV5-1|TRBD1
CASSPGQGSNSPLHF
TGCGCCAGCAGCCCGGGACAGGGGAGCAATTCACCCCTCCACTTT
>.|TRBJ2-2|TRBV7-8|.
CASSFGGTGELFF
TGTGCCAGCAGCTTCGGGGGTACCGGGGAGCTGTTTTTT
>.|TRBJ1-5|TRBV7-9|.
CASSFTGSINQPQHF
TGTGCCAGCAGCTTTACAGGGTCCATCAATCAGCCCCAGCATTTT
>.|TRBJ1-2|TRBV4-1|.
CASSLGGSLNYGYTF
TGCGCCAGCAGCCTCGGGGGCTCATTGAACTATGGCTACACCTTC
>.|TRBJ2-1|TRBV13|TRBD2
CASSSWVAGAEQFF
TGTGCCAGCAGCTCTTGGGTAGCGGGAGCTGAGCAGTTCTTC
>once|TRBJ2-1|TRBV6-6|TRBD1
CASSSPGGSGNNEQFF
TGTGCCAGCAGCTCACCAGGGGGCTCGGGGAACAATGAGCAGTTCTTC
>.|TRBJ1-2|TRBV2|.
CANLGVDGYTF
TGTGCCAACCTGGGGGTAGATGGCTACACCTTC
>.|TRBJ2-7|TRBV15|.
CATSKTYSYEQYF
TGTGCCACCAGCAAGACCTACAGCTACGAGCAGTACTTC
>.|TRBJ2-3|TRBV7-2|TRBD2
CASSLEASGGAADTQYF
TGTGCCAGCAGCTTAGAGGCTAGCGGGGGGGCCGCAGATACGCAGTATTTT
>once|TRBJ2-2|TRBV4-3|.
CASSQESARGTGELFF
TGCGCCAGCAGCCAAGAATCAGCCCGGGGCACCGGGGAGCTGTTTTTT
>.|TRBJ1-1|TRBV27|.
CASRLPGGNTEAFF
TGTGCCAGCAGGTTACCCGGGGGTAACACTGAAGCTTTCTTT
>.|TRBJ2-7|TRBV11-2|.
CASSLMIGYEQYF
TGTGCCAGCAGCCTCATGATTGGATACGAGCAGTACTTC
>.|TRBJ2-3|TRBV11-2|.
CASSRRGNRDTDTQYF
TGTGCCAGCAGCAGACGGGGTAATAGGGACACAGATACGCAGTATTTT
>.|TRBJ2-7|TRBV27|.
CASSGERHYEQYF
TGTGCCAGCAGTGGGGAAAGACACTACGAGCAGTACTTC
>.|TRBJ1-1|TRBV19|.
CASSIGAKTEAFF
TGTGCCAGTAGTATTGGGGCAAAGACTGAAGCTTTCTTT
>once|TRBJ1-1|TRBV5-1|.
CASSPGLLNTEAFF
TGCGCCAGCAGCCCGGGCCTCCTTAACACTGAAGCTTTCTTT
>.|TRBJ2-3|TRBV9|TRBD1
CASCEGARITDTQYF
TGTGCCAGCTGCGAGGGGGCGCGTATCACAGATACGCAGTATTTT
>.|TRBJ2-7|TRBV18|.
CASPLDSYEQYF
TGTGCCAGCCCCCTCGACAGCTACGAGCAGTACTTC
>.|TRBJ1-3|TRBV29-1|TRBD1
CSVSDREILTGNTIYF
TGCAGCGTTTCGGACAGGGAGATCCTCACTGGAAACACCATATATTTT
>.|TRBJ2-7|TRBV10-2|.
CASSETGYEQYF
TGCGCCAGCAGTGAGACAGGGTACGAGCAGTACTTC
>.|TRBJ1-2|TRBV4-1|.
CASSQDVGPYGYTF
TGCGCCAGCAGCCAAGATGTGGGCCCCTATGGCTACACCTTC
>.|TRBJ2-7|TRBV5-6|.
CASSPPWALGEQYF
TGTGCCAGCAGCCCCCCCTGGGCATTGGGCGAGCAGTACTTC
>.|TRBJ2-7|TRBV2|.
CAKRPVGSYEQYF
TGTGCCAAGAGACCCGTAGGCTCCTACGAGCAGTACTTC
>.|TRBJ2-3|TRBV13|.
CASSLRDTQYF
TGTGCCAGCAGCTTGAGAGATACGCAGTATTTT
>.|TRBJ1-6|TRBV2|.
CASHGGANMSPLHF
TGTGCCTCCCATGGAGGGGCGAATATGTCACCCCTCCACTTT